This T cell receptor beta chain appears in the sequencing data of a study of control samples from healthy donors and cancer patients. Some clones are missing from TCRdb's copy, which holds only in-frame ones; the method was immunoSEQ multiplex PCR. Counted here are 45,000 to 70,000 clones, under 95% occurring once; the ten biggest clones make up about 0.93%. The receptor was derived from a man aged 25-40 years with colorectal cancer. Sequenced: PBMCs.

The CDR3 nucleotides are TGTGCCAGCGGGGACAGGGCGTCGGATGGCTACACCTTC. Translation: CASGDRASDGYTF. The J gene is TRBJ1-2, the V gene TRBV6-5, with 9 bases lining up with TRBD1. V shed 8 bases and J 6 bases; nucleotides not matched to a gene: 7. The CDR3 runs to 13 residues. Germline loops: CDR1 MNHEY, CDR2 SVGAGI.